One and the same sample provided the 13 T cell receptor beta chains below, sequenced in a study of tumor-infiltrating lymphocytes in glioblastoma multiforme (dated 2017 in TCRdb). For sequencing, an Illumina HiSeq 2500 was employed. TCRB libraries were built from RNA via three nested multiplex PCR rounds using a modified ARM-PCR protocol with multiple V-beta primers and a C-beta primer. TCRdb ran its own pipeline on the public reads, namely fastp trimming at Q25 and MiXCR clone calling, and kept in-frame beta chains. Identical CDR3 proteins give one entry, which carries the most common genes and DNA. Recorded for this sample are some 32,000 distinct CDR3 sequences; 50% to 75% of them occurred a single time. The leading ten clones occupy roughly 31% of the sample. The material sequenced was brain tumor tissue. These receptors were obtained from a male donor with glioblastoma.

The table lists this clonotype with many counts. The V and J genes are TRBV10-3 and TRBJ1-4; no clear D. CDR3 size: 14 residues. Germline loops: CDR1 ENHRY, CDR2 SYGVKD. V lost 1 base, J lost 7 bases, and 10 bases lay in between. The CDR3 loop is CAISEWDGTEKLFF. CDR3 nucleotide sequence: TGTGCCATCAGTGAGTGGGATGGTACTGAAAAACTGTTTTTT.

This clonotype was recorded at least ten times. The chain employs TRBV6-2 or TRBV6-3 and TRBJ2-7; D gene ambiguous. Trimming cost V 5 bases and J 2 bases, with 10 bases left between them. CDR1 MNHEY and CDR2 SVGEGT come from the germline V gene. This CDR3 comprises 13 residues. The chain's CDR3 is CASSPRIPYEQYF. In DNA form, the CDR3 reads TGTGCCAGCAGTCCCAGGATCCCCTACGAGCAGTACTTC.

This clonotype has only a few counts. The chain combines TRBV2 with TRBJ1-1; no definite D call. With 9 bases removed from V and 5 bases from J, the gap between germline ends came to 13 bases. The CDR3 runs 12 residues. Germline V gives CDR1 SNHLY, CDR2 FYNNEI. The CDR3: CASMDSGTEAFF. As DNA, the CDR3 is TGTGCCAGTATGGACTCCGGGACTGAAGCTTTCTTT. Looking up the rest from reference TRBV2 and TRBJ1-1 gives the full variable domain: EPEVTQTPSHQVTQMGQEVILRCVPISNHLYFYWYRQILGQKVEFLVSFYNNEISEKSEIFDDQFSVERPDGSNFTLKIRSTKLEDSAMYFCASMDSGTEAFFGQGTRLTVV.

DNA of the CDR3: TGCAGTGCTAGAGATCCCGGGGGGGCCAGGGGCACAGATACGCAGTATTTT. Its translation: CSARDPGGARGTDTQYF. J is TRBJ2-3 and V is TRBV20-1; TRBD2 matches at 8 bases. V gave up 0 bases and J gave up 1 base; unmatched junction bases: 9. CDR1 is DFQATT, CDR2 SNEGSKA, per germline (reference sequence). The CDR3 loop spans 17 amino acids.

Comments on this clonotype: Sequence at one end of the junction differs from germline and may be a read error. The V call is TRBV10-1, the J call TRBJ2-1, with 9 bases that match TRBD1. CDR3 length: 14 residues. Germline V gene data show CDR1 as WNHNN and CDR2 as SYGVQD (reference sequence). CDR3 loop: CASSRTGVYNEHFF. DNA of the CDR3: TGCGCCAGCTCTCGGACAGGGGTGTACAATGAGCATTTTTTC.

There are a few counts of this clonotype. A much larger clone differs from this one at a single base, so this may be a read error. This chain uses TRBV14 with TRBJ1-3; TRBD1 is a possible D gene (5 bases). Germline values: CDR1 SGHDN, CDR2 FVKESK. The CDR3 totals 16 residues. V was pared by 2 bases and J by 0 bases, with 11 bases between. The DNA of the CDR3 is TGTGCCAGCAGCCAACTGGGACCCAACTCTGGAAACACCATATATTTT. Protein product: CASSQLGPNSGNTIYF.

On this clonotype: This may stem from a read error, because a much larger clone lies one nucleotide away. The V gene is TRBV7-9, the J gene TRBJ2-2; TRBD2 aligns across 14 bases. This CDR3 contains 18 residues. CDR1 is SEHNR, CDR2 FQNEAQ, per germline (reference sequence). CDR3 protein: CASSLGTSGSSLAGKLFF. The CDR3, as DNA: TGTGCCAGCAGCTTGGGGACTAGCGGGAGTTCGTTAGCCGGGAAGCTGTTTTTT.

This chain connects TRBV25-1 to TRBJ2-3, with 10 bases aligning to TRBD2. From germline, CDR1 is MGHDK and CDR2 SYGVNS. The CDR3 totals 15 residues. Germline trimming cut 3 bases from V and 5 bases from J; bases unmatched to any gene: 5. Here the CDR3 DNA reads TGTGCCAGCAGTGAGGGACTAGCGAAAGTAGATACGCAGTATTTT. Translating gives CASSEGLAKVDTQYF.

This chain joins TRBV24-1 and TRBJ2-3; D call uncertain. This CDR3 has 14 amino acids. CDR1 and CDR2 (germline): KGHDR, SFDVKD. V was clipped by 7 bases and J by 5 bases, with 15 bases between them. CDR3 nucleotide sequence: TGTGCCACCAGCAGATATCTGGGCATAGATACGCAGTATTTT. Translation: CATSRYLGIDTQYF.

Details on this clonotype: A read error may produce the germline difference seen at one junction end. The V call is TRBV5-6, the J call TRBJ1-5; possible D gene TRBD1, 5 bases. The germline V gene has CDR1 SGHDT and CDR2 YYEEEE. The CDR3 sequence is 15 residues long. Written as DNA, the CDR3 is TGTGCCAGCAGTTTGGCTGGGGGGGTTCGACAGCCCCAGCATTTT. It yields the protein CASSLAGGVRQPQHF.

In its sample, this clonotype was seen many times. The CDR3 nucleotides are TGTGCCAGCAGTTACTCGACTTGGACTGAAGCTTTCTTT. Translated, it gives CASSYSTWTEAFF. V and J are TRBV6-5 and TRBJ1-1; unclear D gene. The germline CDR1 and CDR2 sequences are MNHEY and SVGAGI. The CDR3 covers 13 residues. The V gene lost 0 bases and the J gene lost 5 bases, with 7 bases spanning the gap.

The CDR3 DNA is TGCAGCGTTTGTAAAAGGGGGCGGACCTTGGAAGAGCAGTACTTC. Translated: CSVCKRGRTLEEQYF. The V and J genes are TRBV29-1 and TRBJ2-7; 7 bases agree with TRBD1. V gave up 5 bases and J gave up 7 bases; unmatched junction bases: 17. CDR1 is SQVTM and CDR2 is ANQGSEA in the germline V gene. The CDR3 length is 15 residues.

The chain is built from TRBV4-1 and TRBJ1-1, with unresolved D. The CDR3 covers 13 residues. The germline CDR1 and CDR2 sequences are MGHRA and YSYEKL. V dropped 4 bases and J dropped 12 bases, with 18 bases sitting between them. The CDR3 reads CASSREISTGTFF. The CDR3 DNA reads TGCGCCAGCAGCCGAGAGATTTCGACTGGAACTTTCTTT.